These 3 T cell receptor beta chains were all obtained from the same sample, sequenced in a study of response to subunit inactivated influenza vaccine. TCRdb called the RT-PCR reads again in MiXCR, with one record for every CDR3 protein. The table has about 500,000 distinct CDR3 sequences, 16% seen once. The sample consisted of CD4+ T cells sorted from PBMCs, taken less than 30 months after vaccination. Receptor source: a man aged 45 to 75 who received an inactivated influenza vaccine.

This clonotype has only a few counts. The rearrangement links TRBV29-1 to TRBJ2-3, with 12 bases matching TRBD1. The V and J ends lost 4 bases and 4 bases, in that order; junction bases with no gene match: 3. This CDR3 spans 14 amino acids. Per the germline V gene, CDR1 is SQVTM and CDR2 is ANQGSEA. CDR3 residues: CSVGGQGAADTQYF. CDR3 DNA sequence: TGCAGCGTTGGGGGACAGGGGGCTGCAGATACGCAGTATTTT.

The chain has TRBV7-7 and TRBJ2-1, with TRBD2 as a possible D gene (6 bases). This CDR3 is 13 amino acids long. With 1 base removed from V and 6 bases from J, the gap between germline ends came to 7 bases. Germline CDR1 reads SSHAT; CDR2 reads FNYEAQ (reference sequence). CDR3 loop: CASSLELANEQFF. CDR3 DNA sequence: TGTGCCAGCAGCTTAGAACTAGCCAATGAGCAGTTCTTC. The complete variable domain, with remaining parts taken from reference TRBV7-7 and TRBJ2-1, reads GAGVSQSPRYKVTKRGQDVTLRCDPISSHATLYWYQQALGQGPEFLTYFNYEAQPDKSGLPSDRFSAERPEGSISTLTIQRTEQRDSAMYRCASSLELANEQFFGPGTRLTVL.

This clonotype came up a few times. This chain connects TRBV10-2 to TRBJ2-1; 7 positions agree with TRBD2. The CDR3 is made up of 13 amino acids. The V gene end was trimmed by 8 bases and the J gene end by 2 bases; junction bases not matched to a gene: 3. The germline V gene has CDR1 WSHSY and CDR2 SAAADI. The CDR3 nucleotides are TGCGCCAGCGCGGCGGGAGCCTACAATGAGCAGTTCTTC. Its protein product is CASAAGAYNEQFF.